Shown below are 16 T cell receptor beta chains from a single sample sequenced in a study of blood T cell repertoires in COVID-19. TCRdb's copy holds only in-frame clones and misses some; the assay was immunoSEQ multiplex PCR. This sample has around 81,000 clones, with approximately 80% found just once. Sequences were obtained from peripheral blood. These receptors came from a human donor in a cohort sampled during active COVID-19.

In this sample, this clone turned up once. The rearrangement joins TRBV24-1 to TRBJ2-7; D call uncertain. The CDR3 sequence is 14 residues long. Germline V gives CDR1 KGHDR, CDR2 SFDVKD. V was shortened by 4 bases and J by 7 bases, with 16 bases between the two germline ends. The DNA of the CDR3 is TGTGCCACCAGTGACCCTCCCCCACTTGTTGAGCAGTACTTC. Its translation is CATSDPPPLVEQYF.

This chain links TRBV19 with TRBJ1-2; 7 nucleotides line up with TRBD1. This CDR3 contains 14 residues. Germline V gene sequence: CDR1 LNHDA, CDR2 SQIVND (reference sequence). J lost 8 bases, V lost 8 bases, and 14 bases had no gene match. For the CDR3, the DNA is TGTGCCAGTTTAGCTGCTCGACAGGGTATGGGCTACACCTTC. Translation gives CASLAARQGMGYTF.

This clone was seen a few times. V and J are TRBV28 and TRBJ1-5; 7 bases are shared with TRBD1. V lost 4 bases, J lost 2 bases, and 5 bases stayed unmatched. Germline assignment: CDR1 MDHEN and CDR2 SYDVKM. This CDR3 has 15 amino acids. CDR3 coding DNA: TGTGCCAGCAGTTCCGGACAGGTTCGCAATCAGCCCCAGCATTTT. Translation gives CASSSGQVRNQPQHF.

The rearrangement joins TRBV7-9 to TRBJ2-3, with 12 bases matching TRBD1. V was clipped by 1 base and J by 10 bases; unmatched bases: 9. From germline, CDR1 is SEHNR and CDR2 FQNEAQ (reference sequence). The CDR3 has 16 residues. CDR3 loop: CASSLDQGQGAHSQYF. CDR3 nucleotide sequence: TGTGCCAGCAGCTTAGATCAGGGACAGGGGGCGCACTCGCAGTATTTT. The entire variable domain, with the rest obtained from reference TRBV7-9 and TRBJ2-3, is as follows: DTGVSQNPRHKITKRGQNVTFRCDPISEHNRLYWYRQTLGQGPEFLTYFQNEAQLEKSRLLSDRFSAERPKGSFSTLEIQRTEQGDSAMYLCASSLDQGQGAHSQYFGPGTRLTVL.

This rearrangement joins TRBV4-1 to TRBJ1-2; D call uncertain. Germline V lookup: CDR1 MGHRA, CDR2 YSYEKL. V lost 5 bases and J lost 4, with 23 bases in between. The CDR3 length is 17 residues. The CDR3 DNA is TGCGCCAGCAGCACCGTCCTACGTCAACGAAAAACCTATGGCTACACCTTC. This gives the protein CASSTVLRQRKTYGYTF.

This chain connects TRBV19 to TRBJ2-1; 10 bases agree with TRBD2. Germline-derived CDR1 and CDR2 are LNHDA and SQIVND (reference sequence). The junction had 6 bases not matched to a gene; V was cut back by 7 bases and J by 6 bases. The CDR3 consists of 14 residues. CDR3 sequence: CASKRGGSPNEQFF. The CDR3 DNA reads TGTGCCAGTAAGCGGGGGGGCTCCCCCAATGAGCAGTTCTTC.

The J gene is TRBJ1-2, the V gene TRBV28; unclear D gene. The germline V gene has CDR1 MDHEN and CDR2 SYDVKM. The CDR3 has 12 amino acids. Trimming removed 5 bases from V and 3 bases from J, with 7 bases in between. DNA of the CDR3: TGTGCCAGCAGTGAAACAGACTATGGCTACACCTTC. It translates to CASSETDYGYTF.

As DNA, the CDR3 is TGTGCCAGCAGCTTATCCGTTGGGCGGGGGAATGAGCAGTTCTTC. Its protein product is CASSLSVGRGNEQFF. The rearrangement uses TRBV7-3 and TRBJ2-1; 7 bases are a match to TRBD2. This CDR3 region has 15 residues. Per the germline V gene, CDR1 is SGHTA and CDR2 is FQGTGA. Germline trimming cut 2 bases from V and 7 bases from J; bases unmatched to any gene: 8.

This rearrangement joins TRBV15 to TRBJ1-4; 7 nucleotides agree with TRBD1. This CDR3 contains 16 residues. Germline trimming cut 0 bases from V and 4 bases from J; bases unmatched to any gene: 5. In germline, CDR1 is LNHNV, CDR2 YYDKDF (reference sequence). CDR3 DNA: TGTGCCACCAGCAGAGAAAAAGGGGGCCTTAATGAAAAACTGTTTTTT. It codes for CATSREKGGLNEKLFF.

The chain carries TRBV3-1 (or the pseudogene TRBV3-2) and TRBJ2-2, with a possible D match to TRBD1 (5 bases). Germline CDR1 LGHDT, CDR2 YNNKEL (reference sequence). This CDR3 contains 14 residues. The V end lost 2 bases, the J end lost 1 base, and 5 bases lay between the germline ends. CDR3 DNA: TGTGCCAGCAGCCAAAGGGGGAACACCGGGGAGCTGTTTTTT. This translates into CASSQRGNTGELFF.

The rearrangement joins TRBV14 to TRBJ1-1; no reliable D call. Trimming left V 0 bases short and J 11 bases short, with 19 bases between. The CDR3 is 15 amino acids. The germline V gene has CDR1 SGHDN and CDR2 FVKESK. Here the CDR3 DNA reads TGTGCCAGCAGCCAAGATCTCGGGGTTGTTATTCGGGCTTTCTTT. It codes for CASSQDLGVVIRAFF.

This clone was found a few times. The rearrangement joins TRBV9 to TRBJ2-2; D ambiguous. The CDR3 is 14 amino acids. With 0 bases removed from V and 6 bases from J, the gap between germline ends came to 9 bases. CDR1 SGDLS and CDR2 YYNGEE come from the germline V gene. CDR3 DNA sequence: TGTGCCAGCAGCGTAGCTATCCCTGCCGGGGAGCTGTTTTTT. It encodes CASSVAIPAGELFF.

The chain combines TRBV27 with TRBJ2-3, with 12 bases aligning to TRBD2. The germline CDR1 and CDR2 sequences are MNHEY and SMNVEV (reference sequence). CDR3 length: 16 residues. The trim removed 6 bases at V and 10 bases at J, leaving 14 bases unmatched. The CDR3 bases are TGTGCCAGCAGCAACGTCCTCCGGACTAGCGGGGACTCGCAGTATTTT. Translation: CASSNVLRTSGDSQYF.

The rearrangement joins TRBV2 to TRBJ1-1, with TRBD1 matching 10 bases. The CDR3 sequence is 14 residues long. Germline V lookup: CDR1 SNHLY, CDR2 FYNNEI. The trim removed 6 bases at V and 5 bases at J, leaving 6 bases unmatched. The CDR3 coding sequence is TGTGCCAGCAGAGGACAGGGGGTTGGGACTGAAGCTTTCTTT. The encoded protein is CASRGQGVGTEAFF. Looking up the rest from reference TRBV2 and TRBJ1-1 gives the full variable domain: EPEVTQTPSHQVTQMGQEVILRCVPISNHLYFYWYRQILGQKVEFLVSFYNNEISEKSEIFDDQFSVERPDGSNFTLKIRSTKLEDSAMYFCASRGQGVGTEAFFGQGTRLTVV.

CDR3 sequence: CASSLDRSSGYTF. In nucleotides, the CDR3 is TGTGCCAGCAGCTTGGACAGGTCGAGTGGCTACACCTTC. The chain links TRBV7-9 to TRBJ1-2; TRBD1 agrees at 7 bases. J gave up 7 bases and V 3 bases, and 5 bases lay outside the gene matches. In germline, CDR1 is SEHNR, CDR2 FQNEAQ (reference sequence). This CDR3 is built from 13 residues.

The rearrangement joins TRBV6-6 to TRBJ2-6, with 8 positions matching TRBD1. The germline V gene encodes CDR1 MNHNY and CDR2 SVGAGI (reference sequence). The V and J ends lost 5 bases and 0 bases, in that order; junction bases with no gene match: 9. This CDR3 comprises 18 residues. This chain's CDR3 is CASSPGQGVASGANVLTF. The DNA of the CDR3 is TGTGCCAGCAGTCCCGGACAGGGAGTCGCCTCTGGGGCCAACGTCCTGACTTTC.